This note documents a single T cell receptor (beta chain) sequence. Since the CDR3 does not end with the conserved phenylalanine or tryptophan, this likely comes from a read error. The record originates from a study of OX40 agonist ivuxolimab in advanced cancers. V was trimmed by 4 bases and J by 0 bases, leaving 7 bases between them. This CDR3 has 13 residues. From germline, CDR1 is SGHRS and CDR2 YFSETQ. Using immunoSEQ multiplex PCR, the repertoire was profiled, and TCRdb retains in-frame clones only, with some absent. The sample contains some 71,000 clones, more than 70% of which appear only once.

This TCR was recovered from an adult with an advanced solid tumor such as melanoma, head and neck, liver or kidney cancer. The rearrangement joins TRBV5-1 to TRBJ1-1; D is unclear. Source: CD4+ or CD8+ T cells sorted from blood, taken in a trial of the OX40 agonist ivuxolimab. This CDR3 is CASSVALNTEAFV. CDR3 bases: TGCGCCAGCAGCGTAGCTCTGAACACTGAAGCTTTCGTT.